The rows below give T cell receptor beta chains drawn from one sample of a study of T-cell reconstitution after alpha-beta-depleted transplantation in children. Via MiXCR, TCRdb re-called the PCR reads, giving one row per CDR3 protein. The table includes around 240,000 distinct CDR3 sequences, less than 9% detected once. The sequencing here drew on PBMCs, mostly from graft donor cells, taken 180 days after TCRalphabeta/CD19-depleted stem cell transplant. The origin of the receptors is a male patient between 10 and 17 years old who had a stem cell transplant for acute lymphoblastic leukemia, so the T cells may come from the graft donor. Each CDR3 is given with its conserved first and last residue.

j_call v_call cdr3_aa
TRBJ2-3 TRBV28 CASSLAGATTDTQYF
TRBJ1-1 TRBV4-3 CASSQVSTTNTEAFF
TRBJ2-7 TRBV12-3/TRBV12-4 CASSSAGVLNGEQYF
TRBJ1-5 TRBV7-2 CASSSMLNQPQHF
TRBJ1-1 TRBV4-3 CASSQDSPGGKPEAFF
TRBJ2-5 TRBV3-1 CASSQRMGLQETQYF
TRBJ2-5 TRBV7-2 CASSDRGRETQYF
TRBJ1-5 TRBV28 CASSLRRPQPQHF
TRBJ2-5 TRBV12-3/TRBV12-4 CASSQTGGSETQYF
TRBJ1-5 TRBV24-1 CATSEMAPMVGGWGQPQHF
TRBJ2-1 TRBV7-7 CASSPRTSGGYNEQFF
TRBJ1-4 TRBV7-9 CASSLIRAFSTNEKLFF
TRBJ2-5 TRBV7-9 CASSLAPGQAGETQYF
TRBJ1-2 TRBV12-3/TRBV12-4 CASSLLTDYGYTF
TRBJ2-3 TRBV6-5 CASSYSRGFRTDTQYF
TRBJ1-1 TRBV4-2 CASSQGPGPTEAFF
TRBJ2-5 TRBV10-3 CAISGTSDGTQYF
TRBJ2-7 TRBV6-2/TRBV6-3 CASSYSYRAHSYQQYF
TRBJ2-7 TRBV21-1 CASSKGTRGYEQYF
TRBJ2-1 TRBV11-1 CASSAKRGISSYNEQFF
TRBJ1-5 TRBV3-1 CASSQGHIGQPQHF
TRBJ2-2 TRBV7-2 CASSLDGGIGELFF
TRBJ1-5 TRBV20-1 CSAIPHSGFNQPQHF
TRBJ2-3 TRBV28 CASSLFRGVPLAGGREDTQYF
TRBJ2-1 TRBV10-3 CAISTHSGRTNNEQFF
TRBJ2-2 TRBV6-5 CASSTIPSGVNTGELFF
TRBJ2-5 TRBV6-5 CASSYKGTGFQETQYF
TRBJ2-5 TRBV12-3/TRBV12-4 CASSPLGQGETQYF
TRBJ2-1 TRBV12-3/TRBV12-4 CASSSRGGAGGQYNEQFF